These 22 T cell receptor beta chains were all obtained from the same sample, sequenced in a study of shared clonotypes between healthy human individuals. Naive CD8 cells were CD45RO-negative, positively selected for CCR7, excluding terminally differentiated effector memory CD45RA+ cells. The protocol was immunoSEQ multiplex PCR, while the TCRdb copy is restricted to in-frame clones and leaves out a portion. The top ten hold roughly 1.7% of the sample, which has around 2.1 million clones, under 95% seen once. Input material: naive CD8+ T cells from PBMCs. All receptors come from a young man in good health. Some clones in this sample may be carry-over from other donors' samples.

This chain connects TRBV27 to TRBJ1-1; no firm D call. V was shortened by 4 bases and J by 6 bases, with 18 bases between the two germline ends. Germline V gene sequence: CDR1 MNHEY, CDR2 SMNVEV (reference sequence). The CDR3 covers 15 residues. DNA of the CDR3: TGTGCCAGCAGTTCTCCCGCCCGGGAGGGAGCTGAAGCTTTCTTT. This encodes CASSSPAREGAEAFF.

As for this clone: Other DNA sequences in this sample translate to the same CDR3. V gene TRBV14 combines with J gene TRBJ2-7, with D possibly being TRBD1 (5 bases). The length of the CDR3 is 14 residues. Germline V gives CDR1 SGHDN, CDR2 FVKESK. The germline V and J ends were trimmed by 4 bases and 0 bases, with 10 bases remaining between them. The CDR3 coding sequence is TGTGCCAGCAGCCCGCAGGGTTCCTCCTACGAGCAGTACTTC. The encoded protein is CASSPQGSSYEQYF.

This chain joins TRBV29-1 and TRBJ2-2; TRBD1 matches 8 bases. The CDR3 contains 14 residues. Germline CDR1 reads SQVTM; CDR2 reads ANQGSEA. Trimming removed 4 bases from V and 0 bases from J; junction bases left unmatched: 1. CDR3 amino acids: CSVAQGANTGELFF. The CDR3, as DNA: TGCAGCGTTGCACAGGGGGCGAACACCGGGGAGCTGTTTTTT.

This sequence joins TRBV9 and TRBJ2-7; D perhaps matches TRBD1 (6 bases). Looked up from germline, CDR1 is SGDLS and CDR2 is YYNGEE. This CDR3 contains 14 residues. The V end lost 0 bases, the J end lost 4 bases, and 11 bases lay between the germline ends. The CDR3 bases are TGTGCCAGCAGCGTAGGTTGGGGGCATTACGAGCAGTACTTC. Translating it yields CASSVGWGHYEQYF.

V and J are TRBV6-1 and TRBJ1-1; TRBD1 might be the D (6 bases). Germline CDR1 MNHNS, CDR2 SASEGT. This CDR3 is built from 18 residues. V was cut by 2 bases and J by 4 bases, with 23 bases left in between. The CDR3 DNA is TGTGCCAGCAGTGAATATGGGGGGCGCGACGGAAGTGGCACTGAAGCTTTCTTT. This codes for CASSEYGGRDGSGTEAFF.

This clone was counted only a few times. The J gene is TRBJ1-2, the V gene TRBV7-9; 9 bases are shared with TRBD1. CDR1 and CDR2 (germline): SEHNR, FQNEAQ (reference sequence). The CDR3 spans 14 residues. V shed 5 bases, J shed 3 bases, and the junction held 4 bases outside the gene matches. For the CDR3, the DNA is TGTGCCAGCAGCCGGGACAGGGTTGACTATGGCTACACCTTC. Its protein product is CASSRDRVDYGYTF.

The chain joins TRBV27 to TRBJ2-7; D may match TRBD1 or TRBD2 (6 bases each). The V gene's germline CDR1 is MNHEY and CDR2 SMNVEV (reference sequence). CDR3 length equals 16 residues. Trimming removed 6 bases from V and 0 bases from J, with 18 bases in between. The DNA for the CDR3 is TGTGCCAGCAGCCTCGGGCCGGGGGCACACTCCTACGAGCAGTACTTC. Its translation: CASSLGPGAHSYEQYF.

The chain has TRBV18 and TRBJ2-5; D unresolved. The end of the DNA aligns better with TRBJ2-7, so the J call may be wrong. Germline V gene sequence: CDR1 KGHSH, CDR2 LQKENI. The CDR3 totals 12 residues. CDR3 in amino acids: CASSPGSYEQYF. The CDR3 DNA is TGTGCCAGCTCACCAGGCTCCTACGAGCAGTACTTC.

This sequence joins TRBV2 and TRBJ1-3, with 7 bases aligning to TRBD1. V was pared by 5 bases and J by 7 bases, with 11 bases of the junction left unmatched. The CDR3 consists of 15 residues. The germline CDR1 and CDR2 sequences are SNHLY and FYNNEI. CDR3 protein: CASSQTGTVGNTIYF. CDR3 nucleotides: TGTGCCAGCAGTCAAACCGGGACAGTAGGGAACACCATATATTTT. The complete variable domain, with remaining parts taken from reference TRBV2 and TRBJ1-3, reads EPEVTQTPSHQVTQMGQEVILRCVPISNHLYFYWYRQILGQKVEFLVSFYNNEISEKSEIFDDQFSVERPDGSNFTLKIRSTKLEDSAMYFCASSQTGTVGNTIYFGEGSWLTVV.

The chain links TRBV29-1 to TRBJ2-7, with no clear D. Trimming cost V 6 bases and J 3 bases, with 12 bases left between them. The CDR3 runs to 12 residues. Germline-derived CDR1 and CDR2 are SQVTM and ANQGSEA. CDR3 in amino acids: CSVGGTFYEQYF. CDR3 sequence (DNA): TGCAGCGTCGGTGGAACATTCTACGAGCAGTACTTC.

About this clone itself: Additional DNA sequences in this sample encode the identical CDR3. CDR3 loop: CASSLYQETQYF. CDR3 nucleotides: TGTGCCAGCAGCTTGTACCAAGAGACCCAGTACTTC. The chain has TRBV7-9 and TRBJ2-5; D is undetermined. The germline V gene has CDR1 SEHNR and CDR2 FQNEAQ (reference sequence). V lost 3 bases, J lost 0 bases, and 2 bases lay in between. This CDR3 has 12 amino acids. The full variable domain, its missing parts supplied by reference TRBV7-9 and TRBJ2-5, is DTGVSQNPRHKITKRGQNVTFRCDPISEHNRLYWYRQTLGQGPEFLTYFQNEAQLEKSRLLSDRFSAERPKGSFSTLEIQRTEQGDSAMYLCASSLYQETQYFGPGTRLLVL.

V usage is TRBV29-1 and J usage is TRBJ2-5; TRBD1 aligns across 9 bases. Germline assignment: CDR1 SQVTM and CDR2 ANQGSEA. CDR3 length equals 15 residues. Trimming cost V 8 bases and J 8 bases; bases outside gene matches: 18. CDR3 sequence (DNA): TGCAGCTCACGTGCAGAACCCCAGGACAGGGGCACCCAGTACTTC. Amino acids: CSSRAEPQDRGTQYF.

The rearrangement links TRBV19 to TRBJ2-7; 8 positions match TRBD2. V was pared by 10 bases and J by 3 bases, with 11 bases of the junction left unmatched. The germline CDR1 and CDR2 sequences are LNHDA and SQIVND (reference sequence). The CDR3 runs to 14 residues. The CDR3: CATSMGLAGYEQYF. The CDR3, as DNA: TGTGCCACCAGTATGGGTCTAGCGGGCTACGAGCAGTACTTC.

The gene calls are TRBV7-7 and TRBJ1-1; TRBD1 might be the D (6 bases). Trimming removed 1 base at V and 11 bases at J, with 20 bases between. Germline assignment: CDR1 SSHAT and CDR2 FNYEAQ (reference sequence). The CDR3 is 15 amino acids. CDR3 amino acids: CASSLGTDSSFSAFF. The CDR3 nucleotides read TGTGCCAGCAGCTTAGGGACAGATTCCAGTTTTAGCGCTTTCTTT.

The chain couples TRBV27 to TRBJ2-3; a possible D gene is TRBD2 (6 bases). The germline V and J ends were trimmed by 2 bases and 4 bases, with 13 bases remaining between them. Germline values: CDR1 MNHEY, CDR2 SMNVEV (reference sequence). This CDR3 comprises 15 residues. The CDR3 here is CASSLGGGASDTQYF. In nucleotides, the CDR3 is TGTGCCAGCAGTTTAGGAGGAGGGGCCTCAGATACGCAGTATTTT.

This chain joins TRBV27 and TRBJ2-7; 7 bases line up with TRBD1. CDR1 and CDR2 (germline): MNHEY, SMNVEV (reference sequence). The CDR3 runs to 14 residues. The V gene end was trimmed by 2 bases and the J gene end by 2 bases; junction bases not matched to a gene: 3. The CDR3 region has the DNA TGTGCCAGCAGTTTAAAAGGGACAGCCTACGAGCAGTACTTC. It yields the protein CASSLKGTAYEQYF.

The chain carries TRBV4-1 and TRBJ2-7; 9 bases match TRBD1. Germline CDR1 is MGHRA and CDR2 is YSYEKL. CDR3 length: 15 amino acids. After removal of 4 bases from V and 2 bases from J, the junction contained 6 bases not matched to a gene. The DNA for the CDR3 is TGCGCCAGCAGCCCGAGGGGACAGGGCCCCTACGAGCAGTACTTC. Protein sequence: CASSPRGQGPYEQYF.

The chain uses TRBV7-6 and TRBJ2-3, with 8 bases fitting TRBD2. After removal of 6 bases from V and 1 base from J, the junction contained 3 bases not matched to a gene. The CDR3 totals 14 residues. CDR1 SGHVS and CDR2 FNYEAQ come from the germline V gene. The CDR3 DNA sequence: TGTGCCAGCAGGGAGACTAGCGGCACAGATACGCAGTATTTT. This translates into CASRETSGTDTQYF.

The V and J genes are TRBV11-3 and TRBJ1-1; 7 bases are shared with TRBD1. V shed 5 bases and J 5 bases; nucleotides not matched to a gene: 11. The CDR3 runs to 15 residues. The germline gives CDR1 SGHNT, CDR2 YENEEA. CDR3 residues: CASSPGGGASTEAFF. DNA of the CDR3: TGTGCCAGCAGCCCAGGGGGAGGGGCCTCGACTGAAGCTTTCTTT.

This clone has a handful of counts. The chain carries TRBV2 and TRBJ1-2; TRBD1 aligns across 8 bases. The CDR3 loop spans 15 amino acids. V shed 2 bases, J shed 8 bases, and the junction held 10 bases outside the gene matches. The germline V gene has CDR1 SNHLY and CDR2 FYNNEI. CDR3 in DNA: TGTGCCAGCAGTGAACACGGCAGGGGGCAGGAGGGCTACACCTTC. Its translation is CASSEHGRGQEGYTF.

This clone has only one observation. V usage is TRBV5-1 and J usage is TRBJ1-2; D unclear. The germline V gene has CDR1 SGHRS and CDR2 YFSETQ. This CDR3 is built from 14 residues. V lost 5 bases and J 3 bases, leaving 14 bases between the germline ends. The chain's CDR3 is CASSPGRRDYGYTF. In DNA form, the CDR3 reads TGCGCCAGCAGTCCTGGCAGGAGAGACTATGGCTACACCTTC.

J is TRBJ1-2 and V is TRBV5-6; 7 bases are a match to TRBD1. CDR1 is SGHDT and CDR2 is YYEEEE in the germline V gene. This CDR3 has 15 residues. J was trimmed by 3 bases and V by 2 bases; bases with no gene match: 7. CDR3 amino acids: CASSFFRTGDYGYTF. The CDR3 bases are TGTGCCAGCAGCTTTTTTAGAACAGGGGACTATGGCTACACCTTC.